Listed below are T cell receptor beta chains from one sample, sequenced in a study of cytomegalovirus exposure and HLA in healthy donors. Method: immunoSEQ multiplex PCR; TCRdb's copy keeps in-frame clones and lacks some. This sample has some 150,000 clones; roughly 87% occur once, and the top ten carry about 0.93%. The source material was PBMCs. The receptors originated from a woman aged 25-40 years in good health and CMV-seronegative. Each CDR3 is given with its conserved first and last residue. The D gene is left open where the match is weak. Part of the rows lack a size; the others show once, few, many or a class for expanded clones.

size	D	J	V	CDR3	DNA
once	-	TRBJ1-5	TRBV4-1	CASSQGGLGNQPQHF	TGCGCCAGCAGCCAAGGGGGCTTAGGCAATCAGCCCCAGCATTTT
-	TRBD2	TRBJ2-3	TRBV19	CASSIEREWDTQYF	TGTGCCAGTAGTATTGAGCGGGAGTGGGATACGCAGTATTTT
-	TRBD1	TRBJ1-1	TRBV2	CASSRDSLKNTEAFF	TGTGCCAGCAGTCGGGACAGCCTAAAGAACACTGAAGCTTTCTTT
once	-	TRBJ1-2	TRBV2	CASSDPQAPGYTF	TGTGCCAGCAGTGACCCCCAGGCTCCTGGCTACACCTTC
-	TRBD2	TRBJ2-7	TRBV28	CASTLAGGPYEQYF	TGTGCCAGCACACTAGCGGGGGGGCCCTACGAGCAGTACTTC
few	TRBD1	TRBJ1-1	TRBV6-1	CASRNQGGNTEAFF	TGTGCCAGCAGGAATCAGGGGGGGAACACTGAAGCTTTCTTT
-	-	TRBJ2-5	TRBV4-1	CASSPLGAGVETQYF	TGCGCCAGCAGCCCATTGGGGGCCGGGGTCGAGACCCAGTACTTC
-	TRBD2	TRBJ2-7	TRBV28	CASRGTSGRLYEQYF	TGTGCCAGCAGGGGGACTAGCGGGAGGTTGTACGAGCAGTACTTC
-	-	TRBJ1-2	TRBV29-1	CSPIGRFDGYTF	TGCAGCCCCATCGGCAGGTTTGATGGCTACACCTTC
-	TRBD1	TRBJ1-1	TRBV5-1	CASSSDRGKTEAFF	TGCGCCAGCAGCTCGGACAGGGGGAAGACTGAAGCTTTCTTT
-	TRBD1	TRBJ1-5	TRBV5-1	CASSLGQEHQPQHF	TGCGCCAGCAGCTTAGGACAGGAGCACCAGCCCCAGCATTTT
-	TRBD1	TRBJ1-6	TRBV7-6	CASSPRQGAGSPLHF	TGTGCCAGCAGCCCTAGACAGGGGGCAGGGTCACCCCTCCACTTT
-	-	TRBJ2-3	TRBV28	CASSFGAGVADTQYF	TGTGCCAGCAGTTTCGGAGCCGGGGTTGCAGATACGCAGTATTTT
-	-	TRBJ1-3	TRBV6-1	CASSEGPQSGNTIYF	TGTGCCAGCAGTGAAGGGCCCCAGTCTGGAAACACCATATATTTT
-	-	TRBJ1-1	TRBV19	CASSIDRSLNTEAFF	TGTGCCAGTAGTATAGATCGGTCGCTGAACACTGAAGCTTTCTTT
-	-	TRBJ2-7	TRBV2	CASSESSTSYEQYF	TGTGCCAGCAGTGAATCTAGTACTTCCTACGAGCAGTACTTC
-	-	TRBJ2-5	TRBV7-3	CASSLGERRSQETQYF	TGTGCCAGCAGCTTAGGGGAGAGACGATCCCAAGAGACCCAGTACTTC
-	TRBD1	TRBJ1-5	TRBV7-2	CASSRGQGIGQPQHF	TGTGCCAGCAGCCGGGGACAGGGGATAGGGCAGCCCCAGCATTTT
-	TRBD1	TRBJ1-5	TRBV9	CASSVGTGPGQPQHF	TGTGCCAGCAGCGTAGGGACAGGGCCCGGCCAGCCCCAGCATTTT
-	-	TRBJ1-2	TRBV28	CASREPKAGTYGYTF	TGTGCCAGCAGAGAGCCGAAGGCGGGGACCTATGGCTACACCTTC
-	TRBD1	TRBJ1-2	TRBV19	CASSIDQDRPWGGYTF	TGTGCCAGTAGTATCGACCAGGACAGGCCGTGGGGTGGCTACACCTTC
-	TRBD1	TRBJ1-4	TRBV30	CAWSGQGRREKLFF	TGTGCCTGGAGTGGACAGGGGCGGCGTGAAAAACTGTTTTTT
-	TRBD1	TRBJ1-5	TRBV7-2	CASSLGTGSSSNQPQHF	TGTGCCAGCAGCCTGGGGACAGGGTCGAGTAGCAATCAGCCCCAGCATTTT
-	TRBD2	TRBJ2-5	TRBV4-1	CASSRTSGGAGETQYF	TGCGCCAGCAGCCGGACTAGCGGGGGGGCGGGAGAGACCCAGTACTTC
-	-	TRBJ2-1	TRBV4-3	CASSQDFFNEQFF	TGCGCCAGCAGCCAAGATTTCTTCAATGAGCAGTTCTTC